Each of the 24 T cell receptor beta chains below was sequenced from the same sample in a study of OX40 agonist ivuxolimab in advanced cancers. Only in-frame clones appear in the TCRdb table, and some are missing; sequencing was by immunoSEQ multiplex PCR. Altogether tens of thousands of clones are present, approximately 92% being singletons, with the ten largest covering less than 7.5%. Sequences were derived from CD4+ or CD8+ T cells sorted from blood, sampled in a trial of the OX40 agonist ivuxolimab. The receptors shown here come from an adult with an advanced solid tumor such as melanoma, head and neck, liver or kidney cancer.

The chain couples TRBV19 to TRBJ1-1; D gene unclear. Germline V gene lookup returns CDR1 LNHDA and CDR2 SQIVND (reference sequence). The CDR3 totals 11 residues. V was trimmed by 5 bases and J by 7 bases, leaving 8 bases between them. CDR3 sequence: CASSPGVEAFF. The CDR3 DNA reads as TGTGCCAGTAGTCCCGGGGTTGAAGCTTTCTTT. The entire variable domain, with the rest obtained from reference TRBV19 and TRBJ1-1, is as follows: DGGITQSPKYLFRKEGQNVTLSCEQNLNHDAMYWYRQDPGQGLRLIYYSQIVNDFQKGDIAEGYSVSREKKESFPLTVTSAQKNPTAFYLCASSPGVEAFFGQGTRLTVV.

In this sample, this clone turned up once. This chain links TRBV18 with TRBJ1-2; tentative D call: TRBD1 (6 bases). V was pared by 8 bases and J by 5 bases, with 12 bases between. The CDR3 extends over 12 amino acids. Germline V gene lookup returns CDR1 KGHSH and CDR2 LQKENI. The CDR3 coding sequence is TGTGCCAGCGAGACAGGCGATTATGGCTACACCTTC. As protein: CASETGDYGYTF.

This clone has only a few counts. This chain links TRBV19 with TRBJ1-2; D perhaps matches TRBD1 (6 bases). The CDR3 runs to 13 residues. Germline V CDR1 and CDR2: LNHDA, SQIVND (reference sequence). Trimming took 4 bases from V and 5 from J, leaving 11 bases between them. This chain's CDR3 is CASSSGQRYGYTF. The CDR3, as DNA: TGTGCCAGTAGTAGCGGACAGAGGTATGGCTACACCTTC.

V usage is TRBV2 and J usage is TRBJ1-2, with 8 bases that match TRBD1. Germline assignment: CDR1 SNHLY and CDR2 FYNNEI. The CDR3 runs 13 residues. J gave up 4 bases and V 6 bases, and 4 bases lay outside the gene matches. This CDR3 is CASRGQGRYGYTF. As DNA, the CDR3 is TGTGCCAGCAGAGGACAGGGTCGCTATGGCTACACCTTC.

The CDR3: CASSLGVSGETQYF. In nucleotides, the CDR3 is TGTGCCAGCAGTTTAGGGGTTTCTGGAGAGACCCAGTACTTC. The genes are TRBV27 and TRBJ2-5; D remains unclear. Germline V gene sequence: CDR1 MNHEY, CDR2 SMNVEV (reference sequence). This CDR3 comprises 14 residues. The ends were cut back, 2 bases at V and 4 bases at J, with 11 bases in the middle.

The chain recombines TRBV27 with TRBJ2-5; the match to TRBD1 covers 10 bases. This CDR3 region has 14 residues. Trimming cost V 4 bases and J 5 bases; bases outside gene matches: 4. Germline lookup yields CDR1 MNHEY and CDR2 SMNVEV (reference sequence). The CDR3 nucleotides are TGTGCCAGCAGTTGGGGGGGACAGGGGGAGACCCAGTACTTC. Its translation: CASSWGGQGETQYF.

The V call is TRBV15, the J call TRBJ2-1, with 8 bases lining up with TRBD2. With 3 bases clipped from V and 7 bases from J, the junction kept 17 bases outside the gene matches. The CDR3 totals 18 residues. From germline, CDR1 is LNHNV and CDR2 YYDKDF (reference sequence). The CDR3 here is CATSRFRLFVAGINEQFF. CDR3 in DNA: TGTGCCACCAGCAGGTTCCGACTATTTGTAGCGGGAATTAATGAGCAGTTCTTC.

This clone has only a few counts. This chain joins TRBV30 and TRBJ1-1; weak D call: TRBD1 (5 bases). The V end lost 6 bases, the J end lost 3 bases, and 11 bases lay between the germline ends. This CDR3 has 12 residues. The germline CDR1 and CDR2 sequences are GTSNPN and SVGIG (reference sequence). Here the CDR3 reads CACTGQHTEAFF. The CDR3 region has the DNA TGTGCCTGCACGGGGCAGCACACTGAAGCTTTCTTT.

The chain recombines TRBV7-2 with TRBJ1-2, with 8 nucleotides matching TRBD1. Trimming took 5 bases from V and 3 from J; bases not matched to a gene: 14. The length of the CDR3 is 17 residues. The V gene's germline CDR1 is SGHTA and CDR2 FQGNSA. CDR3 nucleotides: TGTGCCAGCAGCCCCTGGACAGGGTACAATGGCGACTATGGCTACACCTTC. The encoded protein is CASSPWTGYNGDYGYTF.

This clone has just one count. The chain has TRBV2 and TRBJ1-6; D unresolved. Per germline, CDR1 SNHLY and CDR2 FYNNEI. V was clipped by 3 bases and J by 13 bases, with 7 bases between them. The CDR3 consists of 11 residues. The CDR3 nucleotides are TGTGCCAGCAGTGACGTGGTGCCCCTCCACTTT. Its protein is CASSDVVPLHF.

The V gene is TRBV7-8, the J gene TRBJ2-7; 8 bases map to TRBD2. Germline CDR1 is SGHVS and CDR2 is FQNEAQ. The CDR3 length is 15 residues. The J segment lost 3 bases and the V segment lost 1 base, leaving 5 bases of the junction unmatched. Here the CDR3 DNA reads TGTGCCAGCAGCTTAGAAATCGGGGGGGGCTACGAGCAGTACTTC. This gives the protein CASSLEIGGGYEQYF.

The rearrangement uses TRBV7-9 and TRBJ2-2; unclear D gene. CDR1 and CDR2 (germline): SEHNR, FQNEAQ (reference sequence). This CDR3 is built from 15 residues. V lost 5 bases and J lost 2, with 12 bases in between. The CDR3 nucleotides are TGTGCCAGCAGCCCTCTCATCGGTAACACCGGGGAGCTGTTTTTT. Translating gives CASSPLIGNTGELFF.

This chain's CDR3 is CASTTGAGNEQFF. In nucleotides, the CDR3 is TGTGCCAGTACGACAGGGGCAGGCAATGAGCAGTTCTTC. This chain connects TRBV19 to TRBJ2-1, with 8 bases identical to TRBD1. Unmatched junction bases numbered 5, after V lost 7 bases and J lost 6 bases. Germline CDR1 LNHDA, CDR2 SQIVND (reference sequence). CDR3 length: 13 amino acids. Together with reference TRBV19 and TRBJ2-1, the CDR3 gives the full variable domain: DGGITQSPKYLFRKEGQNVTLSCEQNLNHDAMYWYRQDPGQGLRLIYYSQIVNDFQKGDIAEGYSVSREKKESFPLTVTSAQKNPTAFYLCASTTGAGNEQFFGPGTRLTVL.

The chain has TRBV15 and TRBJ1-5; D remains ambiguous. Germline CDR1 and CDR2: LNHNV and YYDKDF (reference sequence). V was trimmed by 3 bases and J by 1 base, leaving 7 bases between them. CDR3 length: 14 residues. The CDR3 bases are TGTGCCACCAGCAGGGTACCAAGCAATCAGCCCCAGCATTTT. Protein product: CATSRVPSNQPQHF.

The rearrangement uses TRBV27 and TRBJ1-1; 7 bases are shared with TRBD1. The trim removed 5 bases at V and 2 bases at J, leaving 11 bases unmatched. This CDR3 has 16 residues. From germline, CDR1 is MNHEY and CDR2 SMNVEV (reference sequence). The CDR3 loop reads CASSPLGQNTNTEAFF. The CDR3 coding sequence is TGTGCCAGCAGTCCATTGGGACAGAATACTAACACTGAAGCTTTCTTT.

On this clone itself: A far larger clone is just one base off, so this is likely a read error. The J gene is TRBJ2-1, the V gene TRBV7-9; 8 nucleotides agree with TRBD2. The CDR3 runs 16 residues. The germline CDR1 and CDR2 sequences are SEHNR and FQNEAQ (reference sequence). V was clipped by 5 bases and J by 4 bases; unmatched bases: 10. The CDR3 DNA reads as TGTGCCAGCAGCCAAGAGTCGGGAGGGGGTTACAATGAGCAGTTCTTC. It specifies CASSQESGGGYNEQFF.

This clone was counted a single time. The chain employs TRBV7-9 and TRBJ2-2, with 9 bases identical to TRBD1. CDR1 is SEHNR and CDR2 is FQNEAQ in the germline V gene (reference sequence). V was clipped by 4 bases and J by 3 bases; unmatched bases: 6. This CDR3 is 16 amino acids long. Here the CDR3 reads CASSSTGGAYTGELFF. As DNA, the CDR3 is TGTGCCAGCAGCTCCACAGGGGGCGCCTACACCGGGGAGCTGTTTTTT. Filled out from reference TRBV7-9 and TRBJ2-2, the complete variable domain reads DTGVSQNPRHKITKRGQNVTFRCDPISEHNRLYWYRQTLGQGPEFLTYFQNEAQLEKSRLLSDRFSAERPKGSFSTLEIQRTEQGDSAMYLCASSSTGGAYTGELFFGEGSRLTVL.

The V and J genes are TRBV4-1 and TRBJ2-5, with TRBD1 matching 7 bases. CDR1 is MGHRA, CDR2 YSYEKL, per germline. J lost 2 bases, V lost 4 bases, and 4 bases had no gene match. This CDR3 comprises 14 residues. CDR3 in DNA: TGCGCCAGCAGCCCCGAGACAGGGCAAGAGACCCAGTACTTC. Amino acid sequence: CASSPETGQETQYF.

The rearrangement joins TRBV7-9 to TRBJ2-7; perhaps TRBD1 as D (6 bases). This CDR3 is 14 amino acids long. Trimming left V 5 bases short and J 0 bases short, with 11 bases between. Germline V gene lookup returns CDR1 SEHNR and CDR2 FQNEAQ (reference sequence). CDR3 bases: TGTGCCAGCAGCGTCACAGGGAGCTCCTACGAGCAGTACTTC. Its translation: CASSVTGSSYEQYF.

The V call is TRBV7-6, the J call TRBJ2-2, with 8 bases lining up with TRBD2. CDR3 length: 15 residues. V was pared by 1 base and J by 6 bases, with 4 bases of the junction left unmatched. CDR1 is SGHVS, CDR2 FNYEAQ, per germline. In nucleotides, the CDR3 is TGTGCCAGCAGCTTAGAAGCGGGAGAGGCCGGGGAGCTGTTTTTT. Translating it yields CASSLEAGEAGELFF.

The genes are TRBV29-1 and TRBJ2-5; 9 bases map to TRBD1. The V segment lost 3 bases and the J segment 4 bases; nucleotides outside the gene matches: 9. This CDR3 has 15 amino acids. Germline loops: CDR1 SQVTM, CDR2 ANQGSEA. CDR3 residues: CSVEFGTGTSETQYF. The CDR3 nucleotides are TGCAGCGTTGAGTTCGGGACAGGGACCTCAGAGACCCAGTACTTC.

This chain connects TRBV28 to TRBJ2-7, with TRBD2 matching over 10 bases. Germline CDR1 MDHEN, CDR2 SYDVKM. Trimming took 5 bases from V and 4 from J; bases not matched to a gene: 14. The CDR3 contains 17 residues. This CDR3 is CASSGHTLAGDRYEQYF. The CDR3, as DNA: TGTGCCAGCAGTGGTCACACTCTAGCGGGAGACAGATACGAGCAGTACTTC.

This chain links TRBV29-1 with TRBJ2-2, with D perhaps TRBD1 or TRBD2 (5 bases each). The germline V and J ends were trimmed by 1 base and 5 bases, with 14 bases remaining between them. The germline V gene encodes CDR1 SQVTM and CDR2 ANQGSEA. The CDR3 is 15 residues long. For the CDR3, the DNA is TGCAGCGTTGAAGGAGCAGGGACCGAAACCGGGGAGCTGTTTTTT. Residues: CSVEGAGTETGELFF.

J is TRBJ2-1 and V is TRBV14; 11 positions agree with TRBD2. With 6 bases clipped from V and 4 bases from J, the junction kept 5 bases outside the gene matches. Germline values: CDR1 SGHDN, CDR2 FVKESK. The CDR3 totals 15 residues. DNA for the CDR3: TGTGCCAGCAGACGGACTAGCGGGTATTACAATGAGCAGTTCTTC. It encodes CASRRTSGYYNEQFF.